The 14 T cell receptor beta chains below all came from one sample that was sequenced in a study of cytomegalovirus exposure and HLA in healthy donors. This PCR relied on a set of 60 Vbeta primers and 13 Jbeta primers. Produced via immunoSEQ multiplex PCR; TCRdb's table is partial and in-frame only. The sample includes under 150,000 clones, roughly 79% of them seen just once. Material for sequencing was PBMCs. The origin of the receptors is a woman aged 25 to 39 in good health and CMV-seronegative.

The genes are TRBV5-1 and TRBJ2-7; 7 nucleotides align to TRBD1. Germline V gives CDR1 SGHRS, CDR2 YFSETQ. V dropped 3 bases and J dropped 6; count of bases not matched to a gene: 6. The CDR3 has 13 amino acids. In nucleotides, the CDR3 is TGCGCCAGCAGCTCACTGACAGGGACCGAGCAGTACTTC. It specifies CASSSLTGTEQYF.

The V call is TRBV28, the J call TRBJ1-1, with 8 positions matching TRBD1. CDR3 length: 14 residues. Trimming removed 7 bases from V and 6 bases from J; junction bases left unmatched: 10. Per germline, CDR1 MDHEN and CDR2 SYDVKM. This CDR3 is CASTTGDLAAEAFF. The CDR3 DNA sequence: TGTGCCAGCACGACAGGGGACCTTGCCGCTGAAGCTTTCTTT.

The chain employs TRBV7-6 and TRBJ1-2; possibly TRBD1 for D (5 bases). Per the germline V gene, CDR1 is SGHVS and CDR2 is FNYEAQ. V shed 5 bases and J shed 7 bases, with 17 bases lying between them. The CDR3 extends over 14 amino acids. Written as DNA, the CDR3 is TGTGCCAGCAGCCCCGCAGGGCAGCTAAGTGGCTACACCTTC. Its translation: CASSPAGQLSGYTF. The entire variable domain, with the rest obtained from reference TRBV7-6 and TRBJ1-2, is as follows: GAGVSQSPRYKVTKRGQDVALRCDPISGHVSLYWYRQALGQGPEFLTYFNYEAQQDKSGLPNDRFSAERPEGSISTLTIQRTEQRDSAMYRCASSPAGQLSGYTFGSGTRLTVV.

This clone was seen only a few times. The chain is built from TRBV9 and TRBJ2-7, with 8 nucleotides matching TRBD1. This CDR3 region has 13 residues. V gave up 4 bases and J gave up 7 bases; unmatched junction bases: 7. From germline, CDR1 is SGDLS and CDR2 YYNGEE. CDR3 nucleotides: TGTGCCAGCAGCCCCCGGACAGGGACAGAGCAGTACTTC. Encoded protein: CASSPRTGTEQYF.

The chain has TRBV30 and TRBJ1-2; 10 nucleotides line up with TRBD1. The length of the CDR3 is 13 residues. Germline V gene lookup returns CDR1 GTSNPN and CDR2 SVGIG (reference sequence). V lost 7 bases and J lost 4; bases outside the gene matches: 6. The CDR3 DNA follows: TGTGCCTACCTAGGGGACAGGGGCTATGGCTACACCTTC. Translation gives CAYLGDRGYGYTF. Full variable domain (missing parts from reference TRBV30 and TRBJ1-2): SQTIHQWPATLVQPVGSPLSLECTVEGTSNPNLYWYRQAAGRGLQLLFYSVGIGQISSEVPQNLSASRPQDRQFILSSKKLLLSDSGFYLCAYLGDRGYGYTFGSGTRLTVV.

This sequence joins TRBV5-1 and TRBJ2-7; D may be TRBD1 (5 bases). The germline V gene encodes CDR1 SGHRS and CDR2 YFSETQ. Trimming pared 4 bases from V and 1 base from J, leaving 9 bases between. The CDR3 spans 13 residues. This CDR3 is CASSPDRSYEQYF. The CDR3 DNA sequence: TGCGCCAGCAGCCCCGACAGATCCTACGAGCAGTACTTC.

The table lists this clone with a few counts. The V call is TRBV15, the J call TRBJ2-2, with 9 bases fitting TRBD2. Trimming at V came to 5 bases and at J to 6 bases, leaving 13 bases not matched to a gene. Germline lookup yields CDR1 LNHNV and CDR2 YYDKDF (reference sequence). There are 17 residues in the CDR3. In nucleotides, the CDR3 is TGTGCCACCAGCTCGCCCCCAAGCGGGGGGCCATCCGGGGAGCTGTTTTTT. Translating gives CATSSPPSGGPSGELFF. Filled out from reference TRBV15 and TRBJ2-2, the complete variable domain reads DAMVIQNPRYQVTQFGKPVTLSCSQTLNHNVMYWYQQKSSQAPKLLFHYYDKDFNNEADTPDNFQSRRPNTSFCFLDIRSPGLGDTAMYLCATSSPPSGGPSGELFFGEGSRLTVL.

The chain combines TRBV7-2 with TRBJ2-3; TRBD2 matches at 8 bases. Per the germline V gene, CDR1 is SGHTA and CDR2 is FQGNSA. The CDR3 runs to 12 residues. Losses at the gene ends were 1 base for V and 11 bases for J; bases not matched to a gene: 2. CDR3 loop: CASSLEAGGQYF. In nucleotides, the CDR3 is TGTGCCAGCAGCTTAGAGGCGGGGGGGCAGTATTTT. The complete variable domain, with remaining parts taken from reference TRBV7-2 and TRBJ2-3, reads GAGVSQSPSNKVTEKGKDVELRCDPISGHTALYWYRQSLGQGLEFLIYFQGNSAPDKSGLPSDRFSAERTGGSVSTLTIQRTQQEDSAVYLCASSLEAGGQYFGPGTRLTVL.

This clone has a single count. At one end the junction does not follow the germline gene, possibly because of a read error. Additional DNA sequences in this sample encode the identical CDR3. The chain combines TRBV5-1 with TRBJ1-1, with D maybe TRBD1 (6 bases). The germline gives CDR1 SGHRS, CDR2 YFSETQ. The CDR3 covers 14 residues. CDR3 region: CASREQGMNTEAFF. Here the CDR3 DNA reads TGCGCCAGCAGGGAGCAGGGGATGAACACCGAAGCTTTCTTT. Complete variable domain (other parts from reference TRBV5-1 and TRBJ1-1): KAGVTQTPRYLIKTRGQQVTLSCSPISGHRSVSWYQQTPGQGLQFLFEYFSETQRNKGNFPGRFSGRQFSNSRSEMNVSTLELGDSALYLCASREQGMNTEAFFGQGTRLTVV.

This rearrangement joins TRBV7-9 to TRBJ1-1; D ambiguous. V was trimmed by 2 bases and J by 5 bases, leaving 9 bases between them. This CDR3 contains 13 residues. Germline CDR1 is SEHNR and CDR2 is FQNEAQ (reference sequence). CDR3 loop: CASSLTDGTEAFF. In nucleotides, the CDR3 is TGTGCCAGCAGCTTAACAGATGGGACTGAAGCTTTCTTT.

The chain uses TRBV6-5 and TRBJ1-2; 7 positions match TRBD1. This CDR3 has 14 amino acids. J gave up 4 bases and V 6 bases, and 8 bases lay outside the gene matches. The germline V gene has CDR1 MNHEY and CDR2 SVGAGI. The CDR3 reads CASRAGGRGYGYTF. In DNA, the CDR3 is TGTGCCAGCAGAGCAGGGGGTAGAGGCTATGGCTACACCTTC.

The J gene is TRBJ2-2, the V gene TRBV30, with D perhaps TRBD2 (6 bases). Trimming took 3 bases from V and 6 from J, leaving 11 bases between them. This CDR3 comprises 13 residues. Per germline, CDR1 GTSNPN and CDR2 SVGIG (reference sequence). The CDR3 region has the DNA TGTGCCTGGAGACCGGGGGTGTCCGGGGAGCTGTTTTTT. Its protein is CAWRPGVSGELFF.

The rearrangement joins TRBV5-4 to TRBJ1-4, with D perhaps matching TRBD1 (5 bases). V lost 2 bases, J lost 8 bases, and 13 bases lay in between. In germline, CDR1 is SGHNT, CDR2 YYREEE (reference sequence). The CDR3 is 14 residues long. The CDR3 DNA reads TGTGCCAGCAGCTTCTTTACAGGCTCAGAAAAACTGTTTTTT. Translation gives CASSFFTGSEKLFF.

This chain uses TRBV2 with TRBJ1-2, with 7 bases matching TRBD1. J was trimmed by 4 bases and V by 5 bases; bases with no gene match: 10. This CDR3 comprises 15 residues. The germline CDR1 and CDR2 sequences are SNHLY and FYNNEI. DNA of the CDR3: TGTGCCAGCAGTTATCCCGGGACAGCGACCTATGGCTACACCTTC. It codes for CASSYPGTATYGYTF.